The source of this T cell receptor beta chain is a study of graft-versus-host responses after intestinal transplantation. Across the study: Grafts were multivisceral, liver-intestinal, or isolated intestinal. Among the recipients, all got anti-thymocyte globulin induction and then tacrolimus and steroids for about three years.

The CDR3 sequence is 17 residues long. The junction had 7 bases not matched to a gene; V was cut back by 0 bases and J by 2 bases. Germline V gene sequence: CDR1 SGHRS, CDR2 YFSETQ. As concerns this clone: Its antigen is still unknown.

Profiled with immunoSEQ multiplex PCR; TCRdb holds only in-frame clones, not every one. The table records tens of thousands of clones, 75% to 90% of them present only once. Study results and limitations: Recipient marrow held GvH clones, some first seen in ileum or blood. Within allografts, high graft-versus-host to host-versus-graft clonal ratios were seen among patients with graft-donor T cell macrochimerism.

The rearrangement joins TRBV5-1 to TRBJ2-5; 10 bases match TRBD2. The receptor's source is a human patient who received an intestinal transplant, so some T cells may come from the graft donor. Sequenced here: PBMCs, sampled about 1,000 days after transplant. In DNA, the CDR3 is TGCGCCAGCAGCTTGGTCGGAGGAGCGGGGGGGCAAGAGACCCAGTACTTC. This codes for CASSLVGGAGGQETQYF.